Included here is one TCR beta chain sequence, with context. In the original workflow: Researchers report that nucleated cell counts were estimated from reference gene primer amplification. TCRdb keeps only in-frame clones here, not all; method: immunoSEQ multiplex PCR. That table supplies the V and J calls and clone size; D and trimming were determined from the DNA. The sample lists some 46,000 clones, around 75% occurring once. Germline trimming cut 5 bases from V and 0 bases from J; bases unmatched to any gene: 3. The CDR3 has 14 amino acids. Germline loops: CDR1 KGHSH, CDR2 LQKENI. This sample is drawn from a study of blood T cell repertoires in COVID-19. At the level of the study: In each case, the material was cDNA or gDNA derived from T cells, B-cell-depleted T cells, or PBMCs.

This clonotype was sampled from an elderly man with acute or convalescent COVID-19. The sequenced material came from peripheral blood. The chain carries TRBV18 and TRBJ1-1, with 7 bases lining up with TRBD1. The DNA of the CDR3 is TGTGCCAGCTCAGTTGGACAGGTGAACACTGAAGCTTTCTTT. Translated, it gives CASSVGQVNTEAFF. The full variable domain, its missing parts supplied by reference TRBV18 and TRBJ1-1, is NAGVMQNPRHLVRRRGQEARLRCSPMKGHSHVYWYRQLPEEGLKFMVYLQKENIIDESGMPKERFSAEFPKEGPSILRIQQVVRGDSAAYFCASSVGQVNTEAFFGQGTRLTVV.